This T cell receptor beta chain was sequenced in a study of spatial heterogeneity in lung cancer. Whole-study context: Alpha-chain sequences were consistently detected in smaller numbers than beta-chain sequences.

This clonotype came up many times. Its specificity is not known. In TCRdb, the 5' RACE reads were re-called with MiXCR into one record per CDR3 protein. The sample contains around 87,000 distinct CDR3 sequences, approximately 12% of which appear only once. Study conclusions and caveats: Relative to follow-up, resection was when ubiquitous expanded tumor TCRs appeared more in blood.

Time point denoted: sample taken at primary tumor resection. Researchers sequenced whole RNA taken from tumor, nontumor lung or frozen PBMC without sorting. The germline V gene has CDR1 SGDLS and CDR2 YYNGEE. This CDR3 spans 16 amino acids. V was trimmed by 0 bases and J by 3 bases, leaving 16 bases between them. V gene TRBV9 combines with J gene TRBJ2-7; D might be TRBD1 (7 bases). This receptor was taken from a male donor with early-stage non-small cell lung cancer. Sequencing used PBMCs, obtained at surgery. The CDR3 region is CASSVGGRGTDYEQYF. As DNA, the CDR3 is TGTGCCAGCAGCGTAGGGGGACGCGGGACAGACTACGAGCAGTACTTC.